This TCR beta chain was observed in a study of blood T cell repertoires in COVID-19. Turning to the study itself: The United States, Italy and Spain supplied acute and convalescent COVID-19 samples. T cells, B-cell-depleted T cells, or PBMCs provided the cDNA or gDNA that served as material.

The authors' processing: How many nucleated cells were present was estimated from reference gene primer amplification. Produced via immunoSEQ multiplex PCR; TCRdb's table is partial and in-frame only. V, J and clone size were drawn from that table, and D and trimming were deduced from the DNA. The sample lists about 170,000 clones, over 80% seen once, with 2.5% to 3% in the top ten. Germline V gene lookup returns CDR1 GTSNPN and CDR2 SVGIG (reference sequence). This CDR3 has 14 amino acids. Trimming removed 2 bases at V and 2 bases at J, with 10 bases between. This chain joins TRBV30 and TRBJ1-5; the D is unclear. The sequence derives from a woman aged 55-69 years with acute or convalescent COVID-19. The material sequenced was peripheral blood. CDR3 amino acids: CAWSSDTRNQPQHF. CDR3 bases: TGTGCCTGGAGTTCCGACACCCGCAATCAGCCCCAGCATTTT.